This T cell receptor (beta chain) was sequenced in a study of radiation and T cells in renal cell carcinoma. Findings and limits, study-wide: Compared with controls, irradiated tumors had more, larger dominant CDR3 motifs. Compared with controls, irradiated tumors showed greater TCR clonality.

Treatment denoted: treatment-naive control, cytoreductive nephrectomy. Controls were unirradiated tumors from treatment-naive cytoreductive nephrectomy patients. Sequenced control tumors were from 11 males and several females, median age approximately 50. Using immunoSEQ multiplex PCR, the repertoire was profiled, and TCRdb retains in-frame clones only, with some absent. The top ten clones hold roughly a third of a sample with 18,000 or so clones, roughly 60% of them seen once. As to this clone: Its antigen is still unknown.

Per the germline V gene, CDR1 is SGHTA and CDR2 is FQGNSA. The CDR3 spans 19 residues. V dropped 4 bases and J dropped 0; count of bases not matched to a gene: 17. The sequence came from a man aged 45 to 65 with renal cell carcinoma. This chain joins TRBV7-2 and TRBJ2-7; 8 positions agree with TRBD2. The starting material was tumor tissue, obtained from a patient whose treatment was nephrectomy without radiotherapy. CDR3 bases: TGTGCCAGCAGCTCCCGAGGAAGGAGCGGGAGAGGGGTCTCCTACGAGCAGTACTTC. It yields the protein CASSSRGRSGRGVSYEQYF.